Listed below are T cell receptor beta chains from one sample, sequenced in a study of T-cell reconstitution after alpha-beta-depleted transplantation in children. TCRdb called the PCR reads again in MiXCR, with one record for every CDR3 protein. The sample includes 500,000 to 650,000 distinct CDR3 sequences, 10% to 15% seen only once; the top ten take around 2.2%. Here the sequenced sample was PBMCs, mostly from graft donor cells, taken 360 days after TCRalphabeta/CD19-depleted stem cell transplant. Receptor source: a male patient under 18 who had a stem cell transplant for acute myeloid leukemia, so the T cells may come from the graft donor. CDR3s include the opening cysteine and the closing phenylalanine or tryptophan. D genes are given only for firm matches. Clone size is stated in some rows and not others, as once, few, many or a class when expanded.

few	TRBD2	TRBV30	TRBJ2-7	CAWRISGRNSYEQYF
-	TRBD1	TRBV2	TRBJ2-1	CASSLTGGGWSSYNEQFF
many	-	TRBV10-3	TRBJ2-5	CAISESGGRETQYF
few	-	TRBV10-3	TRBJ2-7	CAISERPRYEQYF
-	-	TRBV7-9	TRBJ2-1	CASSLLTGWNSNEQFF
-	-	TRBV10-3	TRBJ2-5	CAISDLAVGETQYF
-	-	TRBV5-1	TRBJ2-1	CASSLRELAYNEQFF
few	-	TRBV7-6	TRBJ2-5	CASSLHPQHSQETQYF
-	-	TRBV24-1	TRBJ2-1	CATSDVRDNPYNEQFF
few	TRBD2	TRBV7-2	TRBJ2-7	CASSFTLSGRTEQYF
many	TRBD2	TRBV20-1	TRBJ2-7	CSASGLAGVEQYF
few	TRBD1	TRBV7-6	TRBJ2-1	CASSLAVGTASSYNEQFF
-	TRBD2	TRBV9	TRBJ2-1	CASSGPGLAGETHYNEQFF
many	-	TRBV29-1	TRBJ2-7	CSVLDSAYEQYF
-	TRBD1	TRBV3-1	TRBJ2-7	CASSQATPGGSSYEQYF
-	-	TRBV12-3/TRBV12-4	TRBJ1-1	CASIPTGGLDTEAFF
-	TRBD2	TRBV20-1	TRBJ2-7	CSARETMGLAAYEQYF
-	-	TRBV29-1	TRBJ2-7	CSVLADFLYSYEQYF
few	-	TRBV11-2	TRBJ2-6	CASSLGTMVRAMANVLTF
-	TRBD1	TRBV20-1	TRBJ2-7	CSAAGTAYEQYF
few	-	TRBV29-1	TRBJ2-5	CSVGHPETQYF
-	TRBD2	TRBV5-1	TRBJ2-3	CASSPWTSGGGDTQYF
-	-	TRBV7-6	TRBJ2-2	CASSFRTGELFF
many	-	TRBV7-2	TRBJ2-7	CASSPYRGGYEQYF
few	TRBD1	TRBV29-1	TRBJ2-7	CSVEGTGYYEQYF
few	TRBD2	TRBV2	TRBJ2-1	CASSDIGGRHYNEQFF
-	-	TRBV7-9	TRBJ2-6	CASSPRLVANVLTF
many	TRBD2	TRBV19	TRBJ2-3	CASSREGTQYF
many	TRBD2	TRBV29-1	TRBJ2-1	CSVATSGTAGEQFF
many	-	TRBV5-1	TRBJ1-2	CASSVLGRDYTF
many	TRBD2	TRBV20-1	TRBJ2-5	CSARRLAQETQYF
few	-	TRBV5-1	TRBJ2-7	CASSANSHSSYEQYF
few	-	TRBV4-3	TRBJ2-1	CASSQLVGEPYNEQFF
-	-	TRBV4-3	TRBJ2-7	CASSSGQDYFLGEQYF
few	TRBD1	TRBV11-2	TRBJ2-7	CASSPQGGRKEDEQYF
few	TRBD2	TRBV7-2	TRBJ2-3	CASSLVGLAGSDTQYF
-	-	TRBV20-1	TRBJ2-5	CSAQRLVDQETQYF
few	-	TRBV21-1	TRBJ2-1	CASSKISSNEQFF
once	-	TRBV7-9	TRBJ2-2	CASSLAGALNTGELFF
many	-	TRBV28	TRBJ2-2	CASTFGEIANTGELFF
-	-	TRBV10-3	TRBJ1-1	CATCRGGGNRAFF
-	TRBD1	TRBV5-1	TRBJ1-1	CASSLTGAGEAFF
-	TRBD1	TRBV29-1	TRBJ2-3	CSVSTGGTDTQYF
-	TRBD1	TRBV7-2	TRBJ2-2	CASRTGQGQLKGELFF
few	-	TRBV7-8	TRBJ1-5	CASSLEGGRPQHF
few	TRBD2	TRBV18	TRBJ2-5	CASSPSFREGRETQYF
many	-	TRBV9	TRBJ2-7	CASSVASGSPYEQYF
many	-	TRBV5-1	TRBJ2-1	CASSPAGGVEQFF
many	-	TRBV29-1	TRBJ2-7	CSVEQGSVYEQYF
few	-	TRBV3-1	TRBJ2-1	CASSQVRSRNEQFF